These 27 T cell receptor beta chains share one sample of origin, sequenced in a study of T cells in Graves' hyperthyroidism and ophthalmopathy. RNA transcripts served as the template for amplifying TCR beta CDR3 regions. The TCR CDR3 was amplified in a first-round RT-PCR using the HTBI primer set. MiXCR, run by TCRdb on the multiplex PCR reads, gives a single entry per CDR3 protein. Of about 350,000 distinct CDR3 sequences in the sample, roughly 19% were seen once. The sequenced sample consisted of blood. The receptors derive from a woman between 18 and 29 years old with Graves' hyperthyroidism.

This clonotype was detected many times. The J gene is TRBJ1-2, the V gene TRBV2; 9 bases are a match to TRBD1. The V segment lost 5 bases and the J segment 7 bases; nucleotides outside the gene matches: 2. The CDR3 is 12 amino acids. The germline V gene encodes CDR1 SNHLY and CDR2 FYNNEI. The DNA for the CDR3 is TGTGCCAGCAGTCAACAGGGGGCTGGCTACACCTTC. It specifies CASSQQGAGYTF.

The chain carries TRBV19 and TRBJ2-5; TRBD2 agrees at 12 bases. The V and J ends lost 5 bases and 2 bases, in that order; junction bases with no gene match: 3. Per germline, CDR1 LNHDA and CDR2 SQIVND (reference sequence). The CDR3 loop spans 15 amino acids. The CDR3 bases are TGTGCCAGTAGTCGCGGACTAGCGGGGCAAGAGACCCAGTACTTC. This sequence encodes CASSRGLAGQETQYF.

This clonotype was picked up many times. V gene TRBV3-1 combines with J gene TRBJ1-1; possible D gene TRBD1, 6 bases. Trimming took off 2 bases at V and 2 bases at J, with 9 bases between the two ends. The CDR3 has 14 residues. CDR1 and CDR2 (germline): LGHDT, YNNKEL (reference sequence). The CDR3 DNA follows: TGTGCCAGCAGCCAACTGGACAGAAACACTGAAGCTTTCTTT. Translated: CASSQLDRNTEAFF.

In its sample, this clonotype was seen many times. The chain links TRBV20-1 to TRBJ1-5; D is perhaps TRBD1 (6 bases). The V gene's germline CDR1 is DFQATT and CDR2 SNEGSKA (reference sequence). With 5 bases removed from V and 0 bases from J, the gap between germline ends came to 11 bases. The CDR3 extends over 14 amino acids. CDR3 sequence (DNA): TGCAGTGCTTTTTACAGGGATAGCAATCAGCCCCAGCATTTT. Its protein product is CSAFYRDSNQPQHF.

This clonotype was counted many times. This chain links TRBV11-2 with TRBJ1-2; tentative D call: TRBD1 (6 bases). V lost 5 bases, J lost 4 bases, and 20 bases lay in between. The V gene's germline CDR1 is SGHAT and CDR2 FQNNGV. CDR3 length: 16 amino acids. Written as DNA, the CDR3 is TGTGCCAGCAGCCCACACGGGGCAGGGGCGTTCTATGGCTACACCTTC. It codes for CASSPHGAGAFYGYTF.

The gene calls are TRBV6-5 and TRBJ1-6; a weak D match, TRBD1 (5 bases). V lost 5 bases to trimming and J lost 6 bases, with 17 bases between them. CDR3 length: 16 residues. The germline V gene encodes CDR1 MNHEY and CDR2 SVGAGI. CDR3: CASSNGAFPPNSPLHF. The DNA of the CDR3 is TGTGCCAGCAGTAACGGGGCCTTTCCACCTAATTCACCCCTCCACTTT.

This clonotype was picked up many times. The chain couples TRBV15 to TRBJ1-1; D not resolved. The ends were cut back, 3 bases at V and 11 bases at J, with 22 bases in the middle. Per the germline V gene, CDR1 is LNHNV and CDR2 is YYDKDF (reference sequence). CDR3 length: 15 residues. The CDR3 region has the DNA TGTGCCACCAGCAGTGACCCGCTTCGGGTCCCGATGGCTTTCTTT. It specifies CATSSDPLRVPMAFF.

This clonotype has at least ten counts. This chain connects TRBV7-9 to TRBJ1-2, with D possibly matching TRBD1 (5 bases). V was cut by 5 bases and J by 4 bases, with 11 bases left in between. In germline, CDR1 is SEHNR, CDR2 FQNEAQ (reference sequence). The CDR3 runs to 13 residues. The CDR3 region has the DNA TGTGCCAGCAGCGGGGGACGGGCCTATGGCTACACCTTC. It is translated as CASSGGRAYGYTF.

The chain carries TRBV2 and TRBJ2-2; D is perhaps TRBD1 (6 bases). Trimming took off 6 bases at V and 3 bases at J, with 14 bases between the two ends. Germline V CDR1 and CDR2: SNHLY, FYNNEI. There are 15 residues in the CDR3. The CDR3 DNA follows: TGTGCCAGCAGCTACAGGGAAGGGGACACCGGGGAGCTGTTTTTT. Protein sequence: CASSYREGDTGELFF.

This chain connects TRBV2 to TRBJ1-5, with D perhaps matching TRBD1 (5 bases). The germline V gene encodes CDR1 SNHLY and CDR2 FYNNEI. This CDR3 is built from 15 residues. Deletions cut 6 bases from V and 4 bases from J, with 16 bases between. CDR3 bases: TGTGCCAGCAGGGAGGGGTCTTCTCCTAATCAGCCCCAGCATTTT. Its translation: CASREGSSPNQPQHF.

The genes are TRBV7-3 and TRBJ2-7, with D hard to call. CDR1 and CDR2 from the germline V gene are SGHTA and FQGTGA. V was shortened by 5 bases and J by 7 bases, with 15 bases between the two germline ends. The CDR3 is 13 residues long. CDR3 sequence (DNA): TGTGCCAGCAGCCCACTGGACCTAGGGGAGCAGTACTTC. Translated: CASSPLDLGEQYF. Combining the CDR3 with reference TRBV7-3 and TRBJ2-7 gives the whole variable domain GAGVSQTPSNKVTEKGKYVELRCDPISGHTALYWYRQSLGQGPEFLIYFQGTGAADDSGLPNDRFFAVRPEGSVSTLKIQRTERGDSAVYLCASSPLDLGEQYFGPGTRLTVT.

The CDR3 sequence is CATSGSYRATGELFF. DNA for the CDR3: TGTGCCACCAGTGGTTCGTACAGGGCGACCGGGGAGCTGTTTTTT. V is TRBV24-1 and J is TRBJ2-2, with D possibly TRBD1 on 6 matching bases. Trimming shortened V by 5 bases and J by 5 bases, and 14 bases separated the two germline ends. This CDR3 region has 15 residues. The germline CDR1 and CDR2 sequences are KGHDR and SFDVKD.

This clonotype was detected ten times or more. The chain couples TRBV29-1 to TRBJ1-1; 8 nucleotides align to TRBD1. CDR3 length: 13 residues. Per germline, CDR1 SQVTM and CDR2 ANQGSEA. Trimming removed 1 base from V and 10 bases from J; junction bases left unmatched: 8. For the CDR3, the DNA is TGCAGCGTTGAAGGTGGACAGGGTTTGATAGCTTTCTTT. Its protein product is CSVEGGQGLIAFF.

This chain joins TRBV6-5 and TRBJ1-1; no clear D. Trimming took off 0 bases at V and 9 bases at J, with 11 bases between the two ends. CDR1 and CDR2 from the germline V gene are MNHEY and SVGAGI. This CDR3 is built from 13 residues. The CDR3 region has the DNA TGTGCCAGCAGTTACTCGGTTCAGGAGAAAGCTTTCTTT. It translates to CASSYSVQEKAFF.

This clonotype occurred many times. The chain joins TRBV20-1 to TRBJ1-1; 7 nucleotides align to TRBD1. Germline CDR1 is DFQATT and CDR2 is SNEGSKA (reference sequence). The CDR3 consists of 13 residues. V gave up 3 bases and J gave up 1 base; unmatched junction bases: 2. The CDR3 here is CSARGTENTEAFF. The CDR3 nucleotides read TGCAGTGCTAGGGGGACAGAGAACACTGAAGCTTTCTTT.

V usage is TRBV6-1 and J usage is TRBJ1-2; D gene uncertain. In germline, CDR1 is MNHNS, CDR2 SASEGT. This CDR3 has 14 amino acids. Trimming left V 6 bases short and J 6 bases short, with 17 bases between. CDR3 DNA sequence: TGTGCCAGCAGGGCCTTATCCATTATGAATGGCTACACCTTC. Its translation is CASRALSIMNGYTF.

The table lists this clonotype with many counts. The chain joins TRBV27 to TRBJ2-7; no reliable D call. Germline-derived CDR1 and CDR2 are MNHEY and SMNVEV (reference sequence). Deletions cut 7 bases from V and 1 base from J, with 5 bases between. This CDR3 has 11 residues. The DNA of the CDR3 is TGTGCCAGCATCCTTTCCTACGAGCAGTACTTC. This codes for CASILSYEQYF.

This clonotype was found a few times. This chain joins TRBV6-1 and TRBJ1-1; TRBD1 might be the D (5 bases). Germline V gene lookup returns CDR1 MNHNS and CDR2 SASEGT. Trimming cost V 5 bases and J 0 bases, with 10 bases left between them. The CDR3 has 14 residues. The CDR3 DNA reads TGTGCCAGCAGTCCCGCAGGGCTGAACACTGAAGCTTTCTTT. Its protein is CASSPAGLNTEAFF.

The chain combines TRBV3-1 with TRBJ2-7; D possibly corresponds to TRBD2 (5 bases). Per germline, CDR1 LGHDT and CDR2 YNNKEL (reference sequence). The CDR3 extends over 15 amino acids. The V and J ends lost 1 base and 0 bases respectively, with 10 bases between them. In DNA form, the CDR3 reads TGTGCCAGCAGCCAAGGGCGGGCTAGCTCCTACGAGCAGTACTTC. Encoded protein: CASSQGRASSYEQYF.

This clonotype appeared a single time. With a much larger clone just one base away, this may be a read error. The CDR3 bases are TGTGCTAGTGGTCTGCGGGGGTCGGAGCTGTGTTTT. Its translation: CASGLRGSELCF. The V and J genes are TRBV12-5 and TRBJ2-2, with 7 bases lining up with TRBD2. The CDR3 extends over 12 amino acids. The germline CDR1 and CDR2 sequences are LGHNT and FRNRAP.

This clonotype was counted many times. The chain couples TRBV12-3 or TRBV12-4 to TRBJ2-4, with D unresolved. The CDR3 runs to 13 residues. V lost 4 bases and J lost 0, with 4 bases in between. CDR3: CASSWRAKNIQYF. For the CDR3, the DNA is TGTGCCAGCAGTTGGAGAGCCAAAAACATTCAGTACTTC.

This clonotype came up many times. The genes are TRBV7-8 and TRBJ1-1; 7 nucleotides line up with TRBD1. V was clipped by 1 base and J by 6 bases; unmatched bases: 17. This CDR3 has 18 residues. Germline V CDR1 and CDR2: SGHVS, FQNEAQ. CDR3 sequence reads: CASSLVGEQGRFNAEAFF. CDR3 coding DNA: TGTGCCAGCAGCTTAGTGGGGGAACAGGGGAGGTTCAACGCTGAAGCTTTCTTT.

In this sample, this clonotype turned up many times. V gene TRBV20-1 combines with J gene TRBJ1-1; D remains unclear. The CDR3 runs 12 residues. Trimming removed 6 bases at V and 3 bases at J, with 11 bases between. Germline V gene lookup returns CDR1 DFQATT and CDR2 SNEGSKA (reference sequence). The CDR3 DNA is TGCAGTGCCGGAGACGGTTACACTGAAGCTTTCTTT. Its protein product is CSAGDGYTEAFF.

Ten or more counts support this clonotype. This chain connects TRBV6-1 to TRBJ2-5; TRBD2 matches 10 bases. V shed 7 bases, J shed 5 bases, and the junction held 7 bases outside the gene matches. CDR3 size: 14 residues. Germline V gene data show CDR1 as MNHNS and CDR2 as SASEGT. The CDR3 region is CASKRGGEFETQYF. DNA for the CDR3: TGTGCCAGCAAGCGGGGGGGCGAATTTGAGACCCAGTACTTC.

This clonotype was detected a few times. The V and J genes are TRBV6-2 or TRBV6-3 and TRBJ2-7, with 12 bases aligning to TRBD2. V was pared by 2 bases and J by 2 bases, with 4 bases of the junction left unmatched. Germline lookup yields CDR1 MNHEY and CDR2 SVGEGT. CDR3 length equals 16 residues. The CDR3 sequence is CASSYGLAGRPYEQYF. DNA for the CDR3: TGTGCCAGCAGTTACGGACTAGCGGGGCGCCCCTACGAGCAGTACTTC.

The table lists this clonotype with many counts. V and J are TRBV12-3 or TRBV12-4 and TRBJ2-7; the D gene is possibly TRBD1 (5 bases). With 6 bases removed from V and 5 bases from J, the gap between germline ends came to 14 bases. This CDR3 is 13 amino acids long. As DNA, the CDR3 is TGTGCCAGCAGCCGCCTCGACAGAAACGAGCAGTACTTC. Translated, it gives CASSRLDRNEQYF.

This clonotype showed up many times. The chain carries TRBV5-1 and TRBJ1-1, with D uncertain. The V gene lost 4 bases and the J gene lost 5 bases, with 15 bases spanning the gap. Germline lookup yields CDR1 SGHRS and CDR2 YFSETQ. The length of the CDR3 is 14 residues. Here the CDR3 reads CASSPRGDGTEAFF. The CDR3 coding sequence is TGCGCCAGCAGCCCGCGGGGAGATGGGACTGAAGCTTTCTTT.